This TCR beta chain derives from a study of CD4+ T cells in melanoma. Study-level results: In melanoma, neoantigen-specific CD4+ T cells reportedly differed in differentiation state. CD8+ T cell, macrophage and B cell function reportedly correlated with neoantigen-specific CD4+ T cells.

The V end was cut by 7 bases, the J end by 0 bases, with 12 bases between. The CDR3 loop spans 14 amino acids. The germline V gene encodes CDR1 MDHEN and CDR2 SYDVKM. To note about this clone: Its antigen is currently unknown.

Produced via immunoSEQ multiplex PCR; TCRdb's table is partial and in-frame only. The sample includes 80 or so clones. The sequencing sample was made of a T cell line or clone, from whole sample or a sorted T cell fraction (not recorded which). This TCR derives from a human donor with melanoma. Some clones in this sample may be carry-over from other donors' samples. The rearrangement links TRBV28 to TRBJ1-1, with D possibly matching TRBD1 (6 bases). CDR3 protein: CASTRGDMNTEAFF. In DNA, the CDR3 is TGTGCCAGCACCCGGGGGGACATGAACACTGAAGCTTTCTTT.